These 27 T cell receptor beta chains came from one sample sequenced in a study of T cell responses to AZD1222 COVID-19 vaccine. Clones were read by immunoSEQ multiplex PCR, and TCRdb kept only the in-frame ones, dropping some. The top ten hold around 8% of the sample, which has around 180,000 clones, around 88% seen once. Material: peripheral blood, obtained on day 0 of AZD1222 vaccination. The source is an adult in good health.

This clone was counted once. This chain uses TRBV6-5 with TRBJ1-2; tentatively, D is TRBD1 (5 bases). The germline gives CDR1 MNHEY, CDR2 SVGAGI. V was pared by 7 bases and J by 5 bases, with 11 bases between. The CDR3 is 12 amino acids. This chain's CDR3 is CASKGVSYGYTF. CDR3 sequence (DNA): TGTGCCAGCAAAGGGGTTTCTTATGGCTACACCTTC.

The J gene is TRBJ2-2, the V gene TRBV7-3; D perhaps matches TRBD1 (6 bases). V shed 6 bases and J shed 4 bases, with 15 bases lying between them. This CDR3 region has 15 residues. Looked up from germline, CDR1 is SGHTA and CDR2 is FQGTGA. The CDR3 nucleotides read TGTGCCAGCAGTAATAGGGGGTCGGGCACCGGGGAGCTGTTTTTT. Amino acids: CASSNRGSGTGELFF.

The CDR3 region is CAISLGRGLADTQYF. CDR3 nucleotides: TGTGCCATCAGCCTGGGTCGGGGATTGGCAGATACGCAGTATTTT. The gene calls are TRBV10-3 and TRBJ2-3; weak D call: TRBD2 (5 bases). CDR1 ENHRY and CDR2 SYGVKD come from the germline V gene. Trimming took 6 bases from V and 4 from J, leaving 17 bases between them. The length of the CDR3 is 15 residues.

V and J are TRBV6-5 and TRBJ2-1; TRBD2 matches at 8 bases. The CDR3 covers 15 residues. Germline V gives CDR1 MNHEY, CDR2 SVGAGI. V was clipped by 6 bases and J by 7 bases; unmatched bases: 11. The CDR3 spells CASRLLAGGMNEQFF. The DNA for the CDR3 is TGTGCCAGCAGGCTCCTAGCGGGCGGAATGAATGAGCAGTTCTTC.

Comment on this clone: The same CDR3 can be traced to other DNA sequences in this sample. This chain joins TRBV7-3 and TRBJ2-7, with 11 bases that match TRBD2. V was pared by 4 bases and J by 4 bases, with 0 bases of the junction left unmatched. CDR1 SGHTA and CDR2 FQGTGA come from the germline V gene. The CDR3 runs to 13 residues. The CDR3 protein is CASSSSGGYEQYF. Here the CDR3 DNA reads TGTGCCAGCAGCTCTAGCGGGGGGTACGAGCAGTACTTC.

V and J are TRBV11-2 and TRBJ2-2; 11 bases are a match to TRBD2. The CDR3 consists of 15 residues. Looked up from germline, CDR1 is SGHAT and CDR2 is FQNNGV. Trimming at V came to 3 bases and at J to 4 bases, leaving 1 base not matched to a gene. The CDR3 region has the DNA TGTGCCAGCAGCTTTAGCGGGGGGGGCACCGGGGAGCTGTTTTTT. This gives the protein CASSFSGGGTGELFF.

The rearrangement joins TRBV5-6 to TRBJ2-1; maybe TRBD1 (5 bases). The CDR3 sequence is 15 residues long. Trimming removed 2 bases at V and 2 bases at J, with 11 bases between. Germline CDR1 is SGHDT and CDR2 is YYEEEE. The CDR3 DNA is TGTGCCAGCAGCTTTACACAGGCTCCCTACAATGAGCAGTTCTTC. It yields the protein CASSFTQAPYNEQFF.

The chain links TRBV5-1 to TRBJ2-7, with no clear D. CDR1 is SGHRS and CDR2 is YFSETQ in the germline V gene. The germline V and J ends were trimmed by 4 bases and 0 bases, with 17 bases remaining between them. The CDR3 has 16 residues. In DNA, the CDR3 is TGCGCCAGCAGCCCTGATCCCGGGCTGACCTCCTACGAGCAGTACTTC. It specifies CASSPDPGLTSYEQYF.

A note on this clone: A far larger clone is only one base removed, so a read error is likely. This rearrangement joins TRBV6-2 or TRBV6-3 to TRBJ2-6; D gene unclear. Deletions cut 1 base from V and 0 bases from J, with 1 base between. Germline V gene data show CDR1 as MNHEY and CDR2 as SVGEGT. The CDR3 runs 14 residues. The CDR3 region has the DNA TGTGCCAGCAGTTACTACTCTGGGGCCAACGTCCTGACTTTC. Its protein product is CASSYYSGANVLTF.

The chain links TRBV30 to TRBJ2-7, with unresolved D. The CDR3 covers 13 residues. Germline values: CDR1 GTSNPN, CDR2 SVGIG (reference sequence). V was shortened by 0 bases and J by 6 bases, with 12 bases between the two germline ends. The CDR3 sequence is CAWSVLFGAEQYF. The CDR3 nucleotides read TGTGCCTGGAGTGTACTTTTTGGCGCCGAGCAGTACTTC.

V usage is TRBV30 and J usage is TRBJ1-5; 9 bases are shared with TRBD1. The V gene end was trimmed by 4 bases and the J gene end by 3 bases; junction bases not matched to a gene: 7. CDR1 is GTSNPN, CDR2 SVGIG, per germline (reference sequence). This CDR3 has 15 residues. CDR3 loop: CAWTLGTGNNQPQHF. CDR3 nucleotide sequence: TGTGCCTGGACCCTGGGGACAGGGAACAATCAGCCCCAGCATTTT.

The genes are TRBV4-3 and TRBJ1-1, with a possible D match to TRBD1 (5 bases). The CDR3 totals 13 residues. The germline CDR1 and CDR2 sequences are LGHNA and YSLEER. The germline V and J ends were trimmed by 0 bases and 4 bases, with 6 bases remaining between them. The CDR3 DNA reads TGCGCCAGCAGCCAAGATGGGGGCACTGAAGCTTTCTTT. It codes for CASSQDGGTEAFF.

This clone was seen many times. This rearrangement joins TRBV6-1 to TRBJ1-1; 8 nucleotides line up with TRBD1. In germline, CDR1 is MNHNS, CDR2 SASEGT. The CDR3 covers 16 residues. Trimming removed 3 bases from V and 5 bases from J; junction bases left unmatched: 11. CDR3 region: CASSDFPGQGGTEAFF. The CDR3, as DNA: TGTGCCAGCAGTGACTTCCCTGGACAGGGAGGAACTGAAGCTTTCTTT.

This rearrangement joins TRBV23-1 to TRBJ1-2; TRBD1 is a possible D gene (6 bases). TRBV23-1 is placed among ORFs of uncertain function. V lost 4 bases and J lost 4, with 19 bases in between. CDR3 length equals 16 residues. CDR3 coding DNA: TGCGCCAGCAGTCGGTCCCCACAGGGCTTATTCTATGGCTACACCTTC. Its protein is CASSRSPQGLFYGYTF.

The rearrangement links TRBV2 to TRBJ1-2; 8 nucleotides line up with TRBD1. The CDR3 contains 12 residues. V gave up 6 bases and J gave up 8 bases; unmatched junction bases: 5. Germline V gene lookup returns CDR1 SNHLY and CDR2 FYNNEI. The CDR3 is CASRRQGSGYTF. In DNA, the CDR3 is TGTGCCAGCAGAAGACAGGGGTCGGGCTACACCTTC.

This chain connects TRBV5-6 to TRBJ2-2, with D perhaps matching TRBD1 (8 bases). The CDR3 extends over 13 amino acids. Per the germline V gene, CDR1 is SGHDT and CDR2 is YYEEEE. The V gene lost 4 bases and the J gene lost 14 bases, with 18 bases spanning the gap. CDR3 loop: CASSVDREGSLFF. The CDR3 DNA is TGTGCCAGCAGCGTGGACAGGGAGGGATCCCTGTTTTTT.

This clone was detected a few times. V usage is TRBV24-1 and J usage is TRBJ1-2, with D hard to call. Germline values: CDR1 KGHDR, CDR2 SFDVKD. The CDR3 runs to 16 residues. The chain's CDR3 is CAGSEPEKRLGYGYTF. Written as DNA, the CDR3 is TGTGCAGGTTCTGAGCCAGAGAAGAGATTAGGCTATGGCTACACCTTC.

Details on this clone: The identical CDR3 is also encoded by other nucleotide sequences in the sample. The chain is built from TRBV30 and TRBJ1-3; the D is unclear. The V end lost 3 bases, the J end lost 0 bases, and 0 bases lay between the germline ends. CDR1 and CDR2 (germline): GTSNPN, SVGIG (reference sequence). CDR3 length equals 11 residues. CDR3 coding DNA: TGTGCCTGGAGCTCTGGAAACACCATATATTTT. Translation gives CAWSSGNTIYF.

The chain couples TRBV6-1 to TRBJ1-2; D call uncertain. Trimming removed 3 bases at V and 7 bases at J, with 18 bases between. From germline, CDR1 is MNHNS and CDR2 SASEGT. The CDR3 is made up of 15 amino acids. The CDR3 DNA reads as TGTGCCAGCAGTGATCTGTCGGACGTGTTTTTTGGCTACACCTTC. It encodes CASSDLSDVFFGYTF.

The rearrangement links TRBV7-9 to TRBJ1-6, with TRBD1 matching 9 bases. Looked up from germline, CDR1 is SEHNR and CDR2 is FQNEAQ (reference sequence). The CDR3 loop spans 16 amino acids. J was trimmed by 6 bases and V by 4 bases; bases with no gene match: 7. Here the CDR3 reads CASSYRGQGPNSPLHF. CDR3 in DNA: TGTGCCAGCAGCTATAGGGGACAGGGACCTAATTCACCCCTCCACTTT.

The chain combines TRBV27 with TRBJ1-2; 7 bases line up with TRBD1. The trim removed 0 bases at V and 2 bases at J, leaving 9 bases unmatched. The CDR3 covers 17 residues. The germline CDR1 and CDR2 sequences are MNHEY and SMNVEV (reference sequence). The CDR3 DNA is TGTGCCAGCAGTTTATCTACCAGGGGGGGTGTGAACTATGGCTACACCTTC. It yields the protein CASSLSTRGGVNYGYTF.

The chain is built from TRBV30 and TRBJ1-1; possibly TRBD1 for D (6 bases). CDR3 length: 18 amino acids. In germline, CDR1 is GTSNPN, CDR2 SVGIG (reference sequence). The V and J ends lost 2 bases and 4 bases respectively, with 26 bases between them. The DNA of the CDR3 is TGTGCCTGGAGTCCGCTATCGAAGCGCGCAGCCAGGGGCACTGAAGCTTTCTTT. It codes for CAWSPLSKRAARGTEAFF.

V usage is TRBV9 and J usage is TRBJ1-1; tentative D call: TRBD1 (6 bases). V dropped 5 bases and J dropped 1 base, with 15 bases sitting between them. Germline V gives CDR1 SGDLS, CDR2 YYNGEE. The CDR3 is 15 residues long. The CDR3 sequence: CASSLGGHSNTEAFF. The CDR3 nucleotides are TGTGCCAGCAGTCTAGGGGGACACTCGAACACTGAAGCTTTCTTT. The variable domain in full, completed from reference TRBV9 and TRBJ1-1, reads DSGVTQTPKHLITATGQRVTLRCSPRSGDLSVYWYQQSLDQGLQFLIQYYNGEERAKGNILERFSAQQFPDLHSELNLSSLELGDSALYFCASSLGGHSNTEAFFGQGTRLTVV.

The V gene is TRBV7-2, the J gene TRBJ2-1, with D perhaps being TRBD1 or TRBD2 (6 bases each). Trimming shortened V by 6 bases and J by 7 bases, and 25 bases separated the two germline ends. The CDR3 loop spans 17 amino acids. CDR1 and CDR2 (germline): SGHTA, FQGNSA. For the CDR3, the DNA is TGTGCCAGCAGTCCGGTGGGGGGCCGCTCCTTCTATAATGAGCAGTTCTTC. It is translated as CASSPVGGRSFYNEQFF.

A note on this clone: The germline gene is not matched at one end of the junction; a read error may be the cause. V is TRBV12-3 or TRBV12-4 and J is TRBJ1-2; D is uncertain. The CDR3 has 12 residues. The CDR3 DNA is TGTGCCAGCAGTCTAGCTAACTATGGCTACACCTTC. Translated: CASSLANYGYTF.

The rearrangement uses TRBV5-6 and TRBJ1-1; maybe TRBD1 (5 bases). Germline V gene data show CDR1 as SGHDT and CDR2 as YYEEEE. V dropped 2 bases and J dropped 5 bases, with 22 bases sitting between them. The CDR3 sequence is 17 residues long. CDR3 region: CASSFTQTFRQNTEAFF. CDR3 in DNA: TGTGCCAGCAGCTTCACCCAGACTTTTCGACAGAATACTGAAGCTTTCTTT.

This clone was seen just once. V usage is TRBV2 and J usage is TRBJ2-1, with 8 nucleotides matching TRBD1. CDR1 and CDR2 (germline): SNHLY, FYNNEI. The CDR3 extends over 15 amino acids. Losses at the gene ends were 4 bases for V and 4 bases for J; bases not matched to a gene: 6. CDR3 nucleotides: TGTGCCAGCAGTGCCGGGACAGGAAGTTACAATGAGCAGTTCTTC. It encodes CASSAGTGSYNEQFF.